These 5 T cell receptor beta chains came from one sample sequenced in a study of T cell responses to AZD1222 COVID-19 vaccine. TCRdb keeps only in-frame clones here, not all; method: immunoSEQ multiplex PCR. In the table there are about 97,000 clones, 87% of which are singletons. This material consisted of peripheral blood, taken on day 0 of AZD1222 vaccination. Receptors originate from an adult in good health.

The V call is TRBV5-1, the J call TRBJ1-2; a possible D gene is TRBD1 (6 bases). The CDR3 covers 12 residues. The germline V gene has CDR1 SGHRS and CDR2 YFSETQ. The V end was cut by 3 bases, the J end by 7 bases, with 10 bases between. This CDR3 is CASSSGQRGYTF. CDR3 nucleotides: TGCGCCAGCAGCTCAGGACAGCGTGGCTACACCTTC.

V gene TRBV18 combines with J gene TRBJ2-7, with 8 bases aligning to TRBD2. Germline CDR1 KGHSH, CDR2 LQKENI. V gave up 3 bases and J gave up 6 bases; unmatched junction bases: 13. This CDR3 is 16 amino acids long. The CDR3 here is CASSPTGPAGDREQYF. As DNA, the CDR3 is TGTGCCAGCTCACCCACTGGGCCAGCGGGAGATCGCGAGCAGTACTTC.

This clone has a handful of counts. The chain employs TRBV7-9 and TRBJ1-1; perhaps TRBD1 as D (6 bases). Trimming stripped 2 bases from V and 2 bases from J, with 12 bases between. The CDR3 has 15 residues. Per germline, CDR1 SEHNR and CDR2 FQNEAQ (reference sequence). CDR3 residues: CASSLRGLQNTEAFF. As DNA, the CDR3 is TGTGCCAGCAGCTTACGGGGGCTCCAAAACACTGAAGCTTTCTTT.

The chain combines TRBV4-1 with TRBJ1-1, with 7 bases identical to TRBD1. Trimming removed 0 bases from V and 7 bases from J; junction bases left unmatched: 11. The CDR3 spans 16 residues. Germline values: CDR1 MGHRA, CDR2 YSYEKL. The CDR3: CASSQEAGGVRGEAFF. Here the CDR3 DNA reads TGCGCCAGCAGCCAAGAAGCAGGGGGAGTCCGAGGTGAAGCTTTCTTT.

This chain joins TRBV7-6 and TRBJ1-3; no firm D call. The germline gives CDR1 SGHVS, CDR2 FNYEAQ. Trimming took off 0 bases at V and 2 bases at J, with 8 bases between the two ends. The CDR3 is made up of 15 amino acids. CDR3 sequence: CASSLAGMTGNTIYF. CDR3 DNA sequence: TGTGCCAGCAGCTTAGCGGGGATGACTGGAAACACCATATATTTT.